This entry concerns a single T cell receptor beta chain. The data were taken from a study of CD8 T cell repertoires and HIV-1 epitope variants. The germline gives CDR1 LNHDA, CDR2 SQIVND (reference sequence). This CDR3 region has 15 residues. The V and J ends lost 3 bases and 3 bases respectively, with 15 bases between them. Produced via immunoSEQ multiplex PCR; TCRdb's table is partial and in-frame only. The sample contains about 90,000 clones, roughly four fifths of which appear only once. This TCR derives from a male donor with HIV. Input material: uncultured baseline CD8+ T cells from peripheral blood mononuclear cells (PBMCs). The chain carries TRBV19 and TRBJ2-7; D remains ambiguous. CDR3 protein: CASSIGHRGDYEQYF. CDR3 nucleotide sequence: TGTGCCAGTAGTATTGGTCATCGTGGGGACTACGAGCAGTACTTC.